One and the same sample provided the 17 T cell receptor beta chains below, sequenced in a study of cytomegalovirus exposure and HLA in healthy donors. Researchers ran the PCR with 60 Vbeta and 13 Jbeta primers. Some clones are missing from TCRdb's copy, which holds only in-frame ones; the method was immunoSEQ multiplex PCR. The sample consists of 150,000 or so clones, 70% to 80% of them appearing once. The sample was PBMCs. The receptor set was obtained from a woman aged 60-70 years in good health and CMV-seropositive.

CDR3 sequence reads: CASSEPPTLSIAKNIQYF. Here the CDR3 DNA reads TGCGCCAGCAGTGAGCCCCCCACTTTAAGTATCGCCAAAAACATTCAGTACTTC. This chain joins TRBV10-2 and TRBJ2-4; D unresolved. V dropped 2 bases and J dropped 1 base, with 18 bases sitting between them. Germline lookup yields CDR1 WSHSY and CDR2 SAAADI. This CDR3 region has 18 residues.

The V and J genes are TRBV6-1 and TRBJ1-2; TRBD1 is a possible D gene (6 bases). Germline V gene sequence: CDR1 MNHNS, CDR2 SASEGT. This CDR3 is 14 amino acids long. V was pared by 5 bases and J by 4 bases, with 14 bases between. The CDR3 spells CASSRDTPGYGYTF. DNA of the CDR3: TGTGCCAGCAGTAGGGACACCCCTGGCTATGGCTACACCTTC.

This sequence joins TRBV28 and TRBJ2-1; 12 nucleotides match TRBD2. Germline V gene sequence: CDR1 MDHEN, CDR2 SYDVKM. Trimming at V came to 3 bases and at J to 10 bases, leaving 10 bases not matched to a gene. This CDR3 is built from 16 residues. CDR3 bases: TGTGCCAGCAGTTTCCTGACTAGCGGGAGCCCCCCCGAGCAGTTCTTC. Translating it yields CASSFLTSGSPPEQFF. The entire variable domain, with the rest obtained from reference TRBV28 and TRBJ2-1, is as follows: DVKVTQSSRYLVKRTGEKVFLECVQDMDHENMFWYRQDPGLGLRLIYFSYDVKMKEKGDIPEGYSVSREKKERFSLILESASTNQTSMYLCASSFLTSGSPPEQFFGPGTRLTVL.

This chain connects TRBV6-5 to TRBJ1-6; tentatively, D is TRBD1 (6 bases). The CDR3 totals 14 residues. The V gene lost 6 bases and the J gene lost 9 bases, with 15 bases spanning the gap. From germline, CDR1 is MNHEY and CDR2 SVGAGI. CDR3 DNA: TGTGCCAGCAGCTCATATGGGGGCGGTTCACCCCTCCACTTT. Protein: CASSSYGGGSPLHF.

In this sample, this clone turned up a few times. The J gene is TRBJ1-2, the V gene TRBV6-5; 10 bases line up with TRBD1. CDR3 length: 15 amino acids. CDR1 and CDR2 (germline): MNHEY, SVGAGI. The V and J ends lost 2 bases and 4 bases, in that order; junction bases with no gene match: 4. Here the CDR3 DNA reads TGTGCCAGCAGTTACCCGGGACAGGGGACCTATGGCTACACCTTC. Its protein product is CASSYPGQGTYGYTF.

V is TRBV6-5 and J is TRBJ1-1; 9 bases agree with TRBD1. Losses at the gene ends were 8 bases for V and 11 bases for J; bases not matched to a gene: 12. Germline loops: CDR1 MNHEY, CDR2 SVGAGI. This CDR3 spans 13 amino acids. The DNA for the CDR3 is TGTGCCAGCCTAGTTCCCGGCGGACAGGGGGCTTTCTTT. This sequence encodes CASLVPGGQGAFF.

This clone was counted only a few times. Here the CDR3 DNA reads TGTGCCAGCAGCCGCGCAGGGGAAACCTATGGCTACACCTTC. Amino acid sequence: CASSRAGETYGYTF. This chain uses TRBV5-4 with TRBJ1-2; tentatively, D is TRBD1 (6 bases). The CDR3 extends over 14 amino acids. Looked up from germline, CDR1 is SGHNT and CDR2 is YYREEE (reference sequence). The ends were cut back, 4 bases at V and 4 bases at J, with 14 bases in the middle.

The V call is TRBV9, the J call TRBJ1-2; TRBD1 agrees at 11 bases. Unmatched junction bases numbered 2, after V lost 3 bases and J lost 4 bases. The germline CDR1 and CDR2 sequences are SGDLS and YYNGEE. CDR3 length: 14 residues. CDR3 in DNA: TGTGCCAGCAGCGCAGGACAGGGGGCCTATGGCTACACCTTC. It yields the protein CASSAGQGAYGYTF.

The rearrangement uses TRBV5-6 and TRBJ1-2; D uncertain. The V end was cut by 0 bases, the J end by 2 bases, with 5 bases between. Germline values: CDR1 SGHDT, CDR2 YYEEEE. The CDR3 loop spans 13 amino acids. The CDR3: CASSLDSNYGYTF. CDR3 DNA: TGTGCCAGCAGCTTGGACAGCAACTATGGCTACACCTTC.

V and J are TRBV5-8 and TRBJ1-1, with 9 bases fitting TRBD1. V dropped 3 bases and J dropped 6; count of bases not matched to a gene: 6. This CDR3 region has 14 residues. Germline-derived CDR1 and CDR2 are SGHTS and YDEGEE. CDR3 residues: CASSSQGARAEAFF. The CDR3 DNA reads TGTGCCAGCAGCTCACAGGGGGCGCGAGCTGAAGCTTTCTTT.

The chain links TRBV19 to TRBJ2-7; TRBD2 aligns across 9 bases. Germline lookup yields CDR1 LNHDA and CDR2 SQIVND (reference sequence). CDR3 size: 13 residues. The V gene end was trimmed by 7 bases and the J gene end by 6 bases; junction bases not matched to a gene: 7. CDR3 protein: CASTTAGGGEQYF. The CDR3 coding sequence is TGTGCCAGTACCACAGCGGGAGGTGGCGAGCAGTACTTC.

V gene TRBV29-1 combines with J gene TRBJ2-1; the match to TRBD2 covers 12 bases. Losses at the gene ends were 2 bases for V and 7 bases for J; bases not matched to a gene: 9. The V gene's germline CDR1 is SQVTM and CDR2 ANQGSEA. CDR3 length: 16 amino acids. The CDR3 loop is CSVEMVRGLAGNEQFF. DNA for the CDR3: TGCAGCGTTGAAATGGTTCGCGGACTAGCGGGAAATGAGCAGTTCTTC.

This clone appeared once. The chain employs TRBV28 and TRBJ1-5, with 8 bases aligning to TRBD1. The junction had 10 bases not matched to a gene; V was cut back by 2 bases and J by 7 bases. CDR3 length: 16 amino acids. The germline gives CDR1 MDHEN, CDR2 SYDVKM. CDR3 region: CASSLPFDRGRQPQHF. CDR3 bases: TGTGCCAGCAGTTTACCCTTCGACAGGGGCCGGCAGCCCCAGCATTTT.

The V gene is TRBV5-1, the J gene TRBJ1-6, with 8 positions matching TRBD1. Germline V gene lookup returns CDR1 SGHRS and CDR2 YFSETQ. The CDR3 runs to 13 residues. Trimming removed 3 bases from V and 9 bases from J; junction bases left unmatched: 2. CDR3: CASSSGGGSPLHF. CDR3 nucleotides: TGCGCCAGCAGCTCAGGGGGCGGTTCACCCCTCCACTTT.

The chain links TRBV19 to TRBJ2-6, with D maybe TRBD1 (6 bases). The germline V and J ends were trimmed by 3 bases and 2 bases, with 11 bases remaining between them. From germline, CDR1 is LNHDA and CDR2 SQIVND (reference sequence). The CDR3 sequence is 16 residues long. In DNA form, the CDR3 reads TGTGCCAGTAGTATTGAGGGACATACTGGGGCCAACGTCCTGACTTTC. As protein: CASSIEGHTGANVLTF.

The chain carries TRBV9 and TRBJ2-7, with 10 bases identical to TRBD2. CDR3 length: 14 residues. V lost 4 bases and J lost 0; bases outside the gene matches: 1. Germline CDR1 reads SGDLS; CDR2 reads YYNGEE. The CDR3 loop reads CASSTSGNSYEQYF. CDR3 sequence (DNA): TGTGCCAGCAGCACTAGCGGGAACTCCTACGAGCAGTACTTC.

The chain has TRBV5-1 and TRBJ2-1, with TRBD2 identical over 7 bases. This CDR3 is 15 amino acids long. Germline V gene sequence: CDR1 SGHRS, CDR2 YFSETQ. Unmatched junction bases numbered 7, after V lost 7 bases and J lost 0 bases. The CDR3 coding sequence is TGCGCCAGCGCACCGACTAGCCCCTCCTACAATGAGCAGTTCTTC. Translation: CASAPTSPSYNEQFF.